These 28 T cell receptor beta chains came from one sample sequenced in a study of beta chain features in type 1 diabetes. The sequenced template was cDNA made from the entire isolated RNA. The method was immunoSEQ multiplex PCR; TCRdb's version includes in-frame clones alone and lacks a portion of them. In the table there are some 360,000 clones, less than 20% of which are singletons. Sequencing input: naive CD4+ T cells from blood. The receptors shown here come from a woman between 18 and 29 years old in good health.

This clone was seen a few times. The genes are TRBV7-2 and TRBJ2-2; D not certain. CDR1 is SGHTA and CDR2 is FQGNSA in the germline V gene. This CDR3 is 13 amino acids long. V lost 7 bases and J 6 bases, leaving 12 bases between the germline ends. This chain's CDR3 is CASTLRVSGELFF. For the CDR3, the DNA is TGTGCCAGCACCCTTAGAGTTTCCGGGGAGCTGTTTTTT. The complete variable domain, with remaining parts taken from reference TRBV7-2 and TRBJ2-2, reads GAGVSQSPSNKVTEKGKDVELRCDPISGHTALYWYRQSLGQGLEFLIYFQGNSAPDKSGLPSDRFSAERTGGSVSTLTIQRTQQEDSAVYLCASTLRVSGELFFGEGSRLTVL.

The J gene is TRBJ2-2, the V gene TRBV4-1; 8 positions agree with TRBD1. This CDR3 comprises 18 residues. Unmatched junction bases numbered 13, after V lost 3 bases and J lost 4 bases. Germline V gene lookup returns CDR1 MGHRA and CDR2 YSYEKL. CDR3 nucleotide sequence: TGCGCCAGCAGCCACGGACAGGGTGACCCACGGGGCACCGGGGAGCTGTTTTTT. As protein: CASSHGQGDPRGTGELFF.

The CDR3 DNA follows: TGTGCCAGCGGCCCCTACGAGCAGTACTTC. Translating it yields CASGPYEQYF. The rearrangement uses TRBV6-1 and TRBJ2-7; D remains unclear. Per the germline V gene, CDR1 is MNHNS and CDR2 is SASEGT. Trimming removed 8 bases at V and 2 bases at J, with 4 bases between. CDR3 size: 10 residues.

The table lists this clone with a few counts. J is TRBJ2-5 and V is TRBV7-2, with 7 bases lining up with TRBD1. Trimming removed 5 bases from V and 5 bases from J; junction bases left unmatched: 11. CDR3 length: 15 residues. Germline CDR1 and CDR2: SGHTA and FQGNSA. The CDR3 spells CASSPRQGSGETQYF. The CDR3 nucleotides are TGTGCCAGCAGCCCCCGACAGGGTTCGGGCGAGACCCAGTACTTC.

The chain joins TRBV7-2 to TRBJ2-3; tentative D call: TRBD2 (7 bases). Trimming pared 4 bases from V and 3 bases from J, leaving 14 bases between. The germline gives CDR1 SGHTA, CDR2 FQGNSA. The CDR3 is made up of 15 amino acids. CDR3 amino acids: CASSYYKGGTDTQYF. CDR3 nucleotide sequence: TGTGCCAGCAGCTACTACAAGGGGGGGACAGATACGCAGTATTTT.

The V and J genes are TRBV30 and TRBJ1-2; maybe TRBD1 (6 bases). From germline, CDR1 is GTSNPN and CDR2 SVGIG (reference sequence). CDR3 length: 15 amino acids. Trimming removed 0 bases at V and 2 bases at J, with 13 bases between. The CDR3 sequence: CAWSVGHGQNYGYTF. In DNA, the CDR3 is TGTGCCTGGAGTGTAGGCCACGGACAGAACTATGGCTACACCTTC.

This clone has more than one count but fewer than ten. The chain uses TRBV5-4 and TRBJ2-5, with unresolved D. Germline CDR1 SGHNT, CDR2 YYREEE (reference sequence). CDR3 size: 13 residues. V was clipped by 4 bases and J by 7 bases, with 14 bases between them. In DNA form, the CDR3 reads TGTGCCAGCAGCCCTAGGCTCGATGGGACCCAGTACTTC. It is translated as CASSPRLDGTQYF.

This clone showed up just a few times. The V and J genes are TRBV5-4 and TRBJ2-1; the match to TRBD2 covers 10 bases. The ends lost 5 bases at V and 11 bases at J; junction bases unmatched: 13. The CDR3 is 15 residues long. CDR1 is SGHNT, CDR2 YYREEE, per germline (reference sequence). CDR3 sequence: CASRAGLADPSQQFF. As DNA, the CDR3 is TGTGCCAGCAGGGCTGGACTAGCGGACCCTAGTCAGCAGTTCTTC.

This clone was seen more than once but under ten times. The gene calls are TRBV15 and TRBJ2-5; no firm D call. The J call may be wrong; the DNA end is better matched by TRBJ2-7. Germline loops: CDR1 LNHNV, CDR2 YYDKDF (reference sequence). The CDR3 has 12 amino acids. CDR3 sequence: CATSSLGYEQYF. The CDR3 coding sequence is TGTGCCACCAGCAGCCTAGGCTACGAGCAGTACTTC.

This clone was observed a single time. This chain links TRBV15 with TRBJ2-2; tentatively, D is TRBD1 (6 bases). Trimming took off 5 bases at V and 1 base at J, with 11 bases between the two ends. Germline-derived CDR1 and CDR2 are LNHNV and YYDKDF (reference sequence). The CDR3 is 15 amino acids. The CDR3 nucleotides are TGTGCCACCAGCGGCCAGGGGATGAACACCGGGGAGCTGTTTTTT. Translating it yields CATSGQGMNTGELFF.

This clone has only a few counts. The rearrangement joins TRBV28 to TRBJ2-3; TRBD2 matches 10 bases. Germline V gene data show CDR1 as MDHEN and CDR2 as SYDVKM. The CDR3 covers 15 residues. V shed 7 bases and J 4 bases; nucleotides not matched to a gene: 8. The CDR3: CASNSPTSGSDTQYF. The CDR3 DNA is TGTGCCAGCAATAGCCCGACTAGCGGGTCAGATACGCAGTATTTT.

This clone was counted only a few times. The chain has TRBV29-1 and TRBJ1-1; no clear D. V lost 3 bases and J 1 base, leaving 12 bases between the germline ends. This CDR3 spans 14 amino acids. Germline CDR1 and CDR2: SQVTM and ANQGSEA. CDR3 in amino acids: CSVEYGLRNTEAFF. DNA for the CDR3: TGCAGCGTTGAGTACGGACTCAGGAACACTGAAGCTTTCTTT. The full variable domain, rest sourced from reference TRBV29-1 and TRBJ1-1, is SAVISQKPSRDICQRGTSLTIQCQVDSQVTMMFWYRQQPGQSLTLIATANQGSEATYESGFVIDKFPISRPNLTFSTLTVSNMSPEDSSIYLCSVEYGLRNTEAFFGQGTRLTVV.

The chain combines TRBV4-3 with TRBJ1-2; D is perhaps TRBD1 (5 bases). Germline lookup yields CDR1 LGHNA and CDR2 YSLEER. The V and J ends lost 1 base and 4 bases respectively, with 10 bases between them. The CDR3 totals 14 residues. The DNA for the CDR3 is TGCGCCAGCAGCCAAGCACAGGAAGGCTATGGCTACACCTTC. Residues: CASSQAQEGYGYTF.

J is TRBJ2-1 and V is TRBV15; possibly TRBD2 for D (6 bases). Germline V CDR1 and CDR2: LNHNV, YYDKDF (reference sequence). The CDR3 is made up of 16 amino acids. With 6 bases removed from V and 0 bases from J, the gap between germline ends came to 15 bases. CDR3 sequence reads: CATSRGWASSYNEQFF. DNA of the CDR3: TGTGCCACCAGTCGGGGGTGGGCGAGCTCCTACAATGAGCAGTTCTTC.

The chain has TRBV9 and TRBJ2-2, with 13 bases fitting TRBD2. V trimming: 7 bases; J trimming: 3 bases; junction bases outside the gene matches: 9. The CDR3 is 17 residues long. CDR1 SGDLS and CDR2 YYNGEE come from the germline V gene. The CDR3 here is CASAFTSGGAYTGELFF. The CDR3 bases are TGTGCCAGCGCCTTCACTAGCGGGGGGGCTTACACCGGGGAGCTGTTTTTT.

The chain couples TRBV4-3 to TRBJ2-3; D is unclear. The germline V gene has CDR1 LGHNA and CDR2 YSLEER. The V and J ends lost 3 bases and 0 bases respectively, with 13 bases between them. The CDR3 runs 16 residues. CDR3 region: CASSQVIGSSTDTQYF. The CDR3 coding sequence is TGCGCCAGCAGCCAGGTGATCGGGTCGAGCACAGATACGCAGTATTTT.

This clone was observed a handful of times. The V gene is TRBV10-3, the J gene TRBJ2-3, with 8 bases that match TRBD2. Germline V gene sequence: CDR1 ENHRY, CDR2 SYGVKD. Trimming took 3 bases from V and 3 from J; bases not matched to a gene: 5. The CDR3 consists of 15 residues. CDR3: CAISDPAGATDTQYF. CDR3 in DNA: TGTGCCATCAGTGACCCAGCGGGGGCGACAGATACGCAGTATTTT.

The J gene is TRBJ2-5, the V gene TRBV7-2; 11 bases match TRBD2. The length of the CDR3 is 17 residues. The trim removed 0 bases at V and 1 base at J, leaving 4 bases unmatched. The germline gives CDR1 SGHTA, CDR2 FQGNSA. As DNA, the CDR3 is TGTGCCAGCAGCTTAGCCCCTCTAGCGGGGGGCCAAGAGACCCAGTACTTC. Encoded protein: CASSLAPLAGGQETQYF.

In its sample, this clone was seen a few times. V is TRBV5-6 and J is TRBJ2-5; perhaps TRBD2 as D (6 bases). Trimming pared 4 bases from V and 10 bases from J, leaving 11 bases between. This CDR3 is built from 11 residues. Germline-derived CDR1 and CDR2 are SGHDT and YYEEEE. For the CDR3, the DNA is TGTGCCAGCAGCCGGGACTTTTTCCAGTACTTC. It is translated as CASSRDFFQYF.

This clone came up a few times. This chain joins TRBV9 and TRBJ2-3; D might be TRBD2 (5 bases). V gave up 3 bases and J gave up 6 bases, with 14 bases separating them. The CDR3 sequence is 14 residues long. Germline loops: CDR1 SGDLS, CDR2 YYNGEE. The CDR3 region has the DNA TGTGCCAGCAGCGAGAAGCGGTCCCCGGATACGCAGTATTTT. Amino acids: CASSEKRSPDTQYF.

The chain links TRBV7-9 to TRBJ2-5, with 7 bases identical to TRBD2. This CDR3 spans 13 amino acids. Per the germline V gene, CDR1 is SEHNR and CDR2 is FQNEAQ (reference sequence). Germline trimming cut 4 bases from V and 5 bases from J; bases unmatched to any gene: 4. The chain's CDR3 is CASSSSGGETQYF. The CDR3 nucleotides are TGTGCCAGCAGCTCTAGCGGAGGGGAGACCCAGTACTTC.

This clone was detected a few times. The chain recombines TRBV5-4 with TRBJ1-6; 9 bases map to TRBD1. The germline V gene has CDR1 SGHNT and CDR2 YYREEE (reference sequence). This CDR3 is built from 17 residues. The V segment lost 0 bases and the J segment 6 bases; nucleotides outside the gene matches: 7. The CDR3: CASSLGALTGGNSPLHF. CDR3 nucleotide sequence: TGTGCCAGCAGCTTGGGGGCCCTGACAGGGGGTAATTCACCCCTCCACTTT.

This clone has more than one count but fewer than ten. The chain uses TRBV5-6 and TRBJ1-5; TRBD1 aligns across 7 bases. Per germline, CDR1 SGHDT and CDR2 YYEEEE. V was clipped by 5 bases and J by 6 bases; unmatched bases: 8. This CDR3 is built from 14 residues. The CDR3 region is CASSPTGEAQPQHF. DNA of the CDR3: TGTGCCAGCAGTCCTACAGGGGAGGCTCAGCCCCAGCATTTT.

CDR3 amino acids: CAWVPTSGPGELFF. As DNA, the CDR3 is TGTGCCTGGGTTCCGACTAGTGGGCCCGGGGAGCTGTTTTTT. The chain has TRBV30 and TRBJ2-2; tentative D call: TRBD2 (6 bases). This CDR3 comprises 14 residues. CDR1 is GTSNPN and CDR2 is SVGIG in the germline V gene (reference sequence). The germline V and J ends were trimmed by 5 bases and 6 bases, with 16 bases remaining between them.

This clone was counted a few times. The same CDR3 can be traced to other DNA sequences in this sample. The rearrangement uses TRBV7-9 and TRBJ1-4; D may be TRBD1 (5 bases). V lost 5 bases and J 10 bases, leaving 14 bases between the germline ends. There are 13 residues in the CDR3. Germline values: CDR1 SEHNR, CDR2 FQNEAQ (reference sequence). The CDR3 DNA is TGTGCCAGCAGCCCCGGCCTGGGGCGAAAACTGTTTTTT. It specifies CASSPGLGRKLFF. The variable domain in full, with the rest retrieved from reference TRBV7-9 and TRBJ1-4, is DTGVSQNPRHKITKRGQNVTFRCDPISEHNRLYWYRQTLGQGPEFLTYFQNEAQLEKSRLLSDRFSAERPKGSFSTLEIQRTEQGDSAMYLCASSPGLGRKLFFGSGTQLSVL.

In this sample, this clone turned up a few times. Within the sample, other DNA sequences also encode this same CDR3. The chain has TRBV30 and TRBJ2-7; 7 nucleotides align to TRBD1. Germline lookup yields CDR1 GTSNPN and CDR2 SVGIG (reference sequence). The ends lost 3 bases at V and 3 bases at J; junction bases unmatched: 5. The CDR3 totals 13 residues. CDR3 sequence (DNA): TGTGCCTGGAGCCGAGACAGGGACTACGAGCAGTACTTC. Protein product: CAWSRDRDYEQYF.

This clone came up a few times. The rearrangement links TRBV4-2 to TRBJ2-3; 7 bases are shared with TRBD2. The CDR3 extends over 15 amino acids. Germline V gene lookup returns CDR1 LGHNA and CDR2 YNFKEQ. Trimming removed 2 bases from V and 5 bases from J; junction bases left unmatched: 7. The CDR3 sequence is CASSQRLGRVDTQYF. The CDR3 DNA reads TGTGCCAGCAGCCAAAGGCTAGGGAGGGTAGATACGCAGTATTTT.

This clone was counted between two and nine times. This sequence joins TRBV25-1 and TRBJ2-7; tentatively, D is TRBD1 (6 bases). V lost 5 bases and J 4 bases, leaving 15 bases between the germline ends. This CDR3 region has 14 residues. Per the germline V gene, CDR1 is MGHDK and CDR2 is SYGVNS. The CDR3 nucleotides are TGTGCCAGCAGTCGCGCCTACGGACAGTACGAGCAGTACTTC. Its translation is CASSRAYGQYEQYF.